This is a list of T cell receptor beta chains from one sample in a study of neurological immune-mediated disorders. Via MiXCR, TCRdb re-called the 5' RACE reads, giving one row per CDR3 protein. The sample includes about 31,000 distinct CDR3 sequences, 15% to 20% of them seen just once. Sample: CD4+ T cells from blood. These receptors were collected from a female donor with HTLV-1-associated myelopathy (HAM/TSP). CDR3s include the opening cysteine and the closing phenylalanine or tryptophan. A D gene is named only where the DNA matches it firmly. Part of the rows lack a size; the others show once, few, many or a class for expanded clones.

D gene,J gene,V gene,clone size,CDR3 protein,CDR3 DNA
.,TRBJ2-2,TRBV6-6,.,CASSWGRGGGKLFF,TGTGCCAGCAGTTGGGGGAGGGGGGGTGGGAAGCTGTTTTTT
.,TRBJ2-5,TRBV27,many,CATRRVNQETQYF,TGTGCGACGCGAAGAGTGAACCAAGAGACCCAGTACTTC
TRBD1,TRBJ1-2,TRBV20-1,many,CSARAPGQKQGGYTF,TGCAGTGCTAGAGCCCCGGGACAGAAACAGGGTGGCTACACCTTC
TRBD1,TRBJ1-5,TRBV7-2,many,CASSLGQGAYQPQHF,TGTGCCAGCAGCTTGGGACAGGGGGCGTATCAGCCCCAGCATTTT
.,TRBJ2-5,TRBV28,many,CASSPLTGKKETQYF,TGTGCCAGCAGTCCTCTTACAGGGAAAAAAGAGACCCAGTACTTC
.,TRBJ1-5,TRBV18,many,CASSENNQPQHF,TGTGCCAGCTCAGAAAACAATCAGCCCCAGCATTTT
.,TRBJ1-1,TRBV5-1,few,CASSSDLSYTEAFF,TGCGCCAGCAGCTCGGATCTTTCCTACACTGAAGCTTTCTTT
.,TRBJ2-3,TRBV5-1,many,CASSFLAEKLLQYF,TGCGCCAGCAGCTTTTTGGCAGAGAAATTATTGCAGTATTTT
TRBD1,TRBJ1-2,TRBV10-2,many,CASSELDRNYGYTF,TGCGCCAGCAGTGAGTTGGACAGGAACTATGGCTACACCTTC
.,TRBJ2-6,TRBV28,many,CASSQGRYSSGANVLTF,TGTGCCAGCAGTCAGGGACGATACAGCTCTGGGGCCAACGTCCTGACTTTC
TRBD1,TRBJ2-7,TRBV11-2,once,CASSRGTGGLYEKYF,TGTGCCAGCAGCCGGGGAACAGGGGGCCTCTACGAAAAGTACTTC
TRBD1,TRBJ1-1,TRBV15,many,CATSRQIPRTGDTEAFF,TGTGCCACCAGCAGACAAATCCCACGGACAGGTGACACTGAAGCTTTCTTT
.,TRBJ1-2,TRBV20-1,medium-sized,CSAGEVYGYTF,TGCAGTGCTGGAGAGGTCTATGGCTACACCTTC
.,TRBJ2-2,TRBV29-1,many,CSVEGGPGSTGELFF,TGCAGCGTTGAAGGGGGACCCGGGAGCACCGGGGAGCTGTTTTTT
.,TRBJ2-7,TRBV6-5,many,CASRRGTNNPYEQYF,TGTGCCAGCAGACGCGGGACCAATAATCCCTACGAGCAGTACTTC
.,TRBJ2-4,TRBV20-1,few,CSARDSIAKNIQYF,TGCAGTGCTAGAGATTCGATAGCCAAAAACATTCAGTACTTC
.,TRBJ2-7,TRBV4-1,.,CASSQGVEPTYEQYF,TGCGCCAGCAGCCAAGGCGTAGAGCCTACCTACGAGCAGTACTTC
.,TRBJ1-1,TRBV11-3,.,CASSSVQGGNTEAFF,TGTGCCAGCAGCTCCGTACAGGGAGGGAACACTGAAGCTTTCTTT
.,TRBJ1-6,TRBV6-5,.,CATSRLQTPSSPLHF,TGTGCCACCTCAAGGCTCCAAACCCCTAGTTCACCCCTCCACTTT
TRBD1,TRBJ1-2,TRBV20-1,.,CSAIPGQGAGGYTF,TGCAGTGCTATCCCGGGACAGGGGGCTGGTGGCTACACCTTC
.,TRBJ1-6,TRBV27,many,CASSLTLGTRGSYNSPLHF,TGTGCCAGCAGTTTAACCCTCGGGACAAGGGGGTCCTATAATTCACCCCTCCACTTT
.,TRBJ1-6,TRBV14,many,CASSHRSGNSPLHF,TGTGCCAGCAGCCACCGTTCGGGAAATTCACCCCTCCACTTT
TRBD1,TRBJ1-2,TRBV2,medium-sized,CASRTGGYGYTF,TGTGCCAGCAGGACAGGGGGCTATGGCTACACCTTC
.,TRBJ1-3,TRBV2,many,CASTEGTPGNTIYF,TGTGCCAGCACCGAGGGGACTCCTGGAAACACCATATATTTT
TRBD1,TRBJ2-5,TRBV28,many,CASRSPGQGKETQYF,TGTGCCAGCAGATCACCGGGACAGGGTAAAGAGACCCAGTACTTC
TRBD1,TRBJ1-2,TRBV20-1,.,CSARGDRRYGYTF,TGCAGTGCTAGAGGGGACAGGCGTTATGGCTACACCTTC
.,TRBJ1-2,TRBV25-1,many,CASRPGTRGLGYTF,TGTGCCAGCAGGCCCGGGACCCGGGGGCTTGGCTACACCTTC
.,TRBJ1-2,TRBV10-3,.,CAISEAPDLYGYTF,TGTGCCATCAGTGAAGCCCCTGACCTCTATGGCTACACCTTC
TRBD2,TRBJ2-3,TRBV6-2/TRBV6-3,many,CASSLAENTDTQYF,TGTGCCAGCAGTCTAGCGGAAAACACAGATACGCAGTATTTT
TRBD2,TRBJ2-1,TRBV20-1,many,CSATWTSGPYNEQFF,TGCAGTGCTACCTGGACTAGCGGGCCCTACAATGAGCAGTTCTTC
TRBD1,TRBJ2-7,TRBV20-1,.,CSALSDRGDYGQYF,TGCAGTGCTTTGTCCGACAGGGGAGATTACGGGCAGTACTTC
.,TRBJ2-7,TRBV20-1,.,CSASVHGADEQYF,TGCAGTGCTAGTGTGCATGGGGCTGATGAGCAGTACTTC
TRBD1,TRBJ1-2,TRBV19,few,CASSTNRAGTGDYGYTF,TGTGCCAGTAGTACAAACAGAGCCGGGACAGGTGATTATGGCTACACCTTC
.,TRBJ2-1,TRBV11-2,many,CASSPQFGPANEQFF,TGTGCCAGCAGCCCTCAATTTGGGCCAGCAAATGAGCAGTTCTTC
.,TRBJ2-3,TRBV5-1,many,CASTSVVSRTDTQYF,TGCGCCAGCACCTCTGTAGTAAGTCGAACGGATACGCAGTATTTT
.,TRBJ1-5,TRBV19,many,CASSKTGVGQPQHF,TGTGCCAGTAGCAAGACAGGCGTTGGTCAGCCCCAGCATTTT
.,TRBJ2-7,TRBV7-2,.,CASNHRDRAYEQYF,TGTGCCAGCAACCACCGGGACCGCGCCTACGAGCAGTACTTC
TRBD2,TRBJ2-3,TRBV20-1,many,CSARDPSGGALDTQYF,TGCAGTGCTAGAGATCCTAGCGGGGGGGCCTTGGATACGCAGTATTTT
.,TRBJ1-1,TRBV12-3/TRBV12-4,many,CASSRGVGFNTEAFF,TGTGCCAGCAGCCGCGGCGTCGGGTTCAACACTGAAGCTTTCTTT
TRBD1,TRBJ2-7,TRBV24-1,many,CATSLWDRGLTSYEQYF,TGTGCCACCAGTCTGTGGGACAGGGGGCTAACCTCCTACGAGCAGTACTTC
TRBD2,TRBJ2-2,TRBV9,many,CASSVIAGGSNTGELFF,TGTGCCAGCAGCGTTATAGCGGGGGGGTCGAACACCGGGGAGCTGTTTTTT
TRBD2,TRBJ2-7,TRBV6-1,many,CASWVGTSGRNEQYF,TGTGCCAGCTGGGTTGGGACTAGCGGGAGAAACGAGCAGTACTTC
TRBD2,TRBJ2-2,TRBV5-1,.,CASSPFSGGLNTGELFF,TGCGCCAGCAGCCCCTTTAGCGGGGGGTTGAACACCGGGGAGCTGTTTTTT
.,TRBJ1-5,TRBV5-6,many,CASSLRGGGNQPQHF,TGTGCCAGCAGCTTGCGGGGGGGAGGCAATCAGCCCCAGCATTTT
.,TRBJ1-1,TRBV29-1,many,CSVEAGQGTEAFF,TGCAGCGTTGAAGCGGGGCAAGGCACTGAAGCTTTCTTT
.,TRBJ1-6,TRBV7-3,many,CASSLTGGYNSPLHF,TGTGCCAGCAGCTTAACAGGGGGCTATAATTCACCCCTCCACTTT
.,TRBJ2-5,TRBV12-3/TRBV12-4,.,CASSTSIGSQETQYF,TGTGCCAGCAGTACCTCTATCGGATCTCAAGAGACCCAGTACTTC
TRBD2,TRBJ2-1,TRBV5-6,many,CASTPLGLAGGDEQFF,TGTGCCAGCACCCCCCTTGGACTAGCGGGAGGCGATGAGCAGTTCTTC
TRBD1,TRBJ1-1,TRBV2,many,CASTGDSNTEAFF,TGTGCCAGCACCGGGGACAGCAACACTGAAGCTTTCTTT
TRBD2,TRBJ2-1,TRBV6-6,many,CASSQSGGAYNEQFF,TGTGCCAGCAGTCAAAGCGGGGGGGCTTACAATGAGCAGTTCTTC
.,TRBJ1-2,TRBV2,many,CASRPRGADGYTF,TGTGCCAGCAGGCCTAGGGGGGCAGATGGCTACACCTTC
.,TRBJ2-3,TRBV7-6,many,CASSLNGGSDTQYF,TGTGCCAGCAGCCTCAACGGGGGATCGGATACGCAGTATTTT
TRBD2,TRBJ2-3,TRBV5-4,many,CASSLHGGRGSTDTQYF,TGTGCCAGCAGCCTCCATGGAGGGCGGGGGAGCACAGATACGCAGTATTTT
.,TRBJ1-4,TRBV7-2,many,CASSLQPQDEKLFF,TGTGCCAGCAGCTTACAGCCCCAGGATGAAAAACTGTTTTTT
TRBD2,TRBJ2-2,TRBV7-3,medium-sized,CASNLASGTGELFF,TGTGCCAGCAACTTAGCTAGCGGGACCGGGGAGCTGTTTTTT